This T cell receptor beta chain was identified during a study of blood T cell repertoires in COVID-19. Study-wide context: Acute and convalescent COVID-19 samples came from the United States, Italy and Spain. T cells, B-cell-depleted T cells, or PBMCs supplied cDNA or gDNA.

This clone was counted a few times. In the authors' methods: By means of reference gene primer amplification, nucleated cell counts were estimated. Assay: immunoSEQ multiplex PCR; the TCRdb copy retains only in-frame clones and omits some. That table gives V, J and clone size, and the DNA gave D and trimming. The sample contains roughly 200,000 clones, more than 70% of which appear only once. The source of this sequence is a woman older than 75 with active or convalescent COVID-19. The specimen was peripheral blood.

Here the CDR3 reads CASGERTQTYEQYF. The CDR3 nucleotides are TGTGCCAGCGGGGAGAGAACCCAAACCTACGAGCAGTACTTC. V and J are TRBV28 and TRBJ2-7; D perhaps matches TRBD2 (5 bases). The CDR3 spans 14 residues. V shed 8 bases and J shed 2 bases, with 16 bases lying between them. CDR1 MDHEN and CDR2 SYDVKM come from the germline V gene. The complete variable domain, with remaining parts taken from reference TRBV28 and TRBJ2-7, reads DVKVTQSSRYLVKRTGEKVFLECVQDMDHENMFWYRQDPGLGLRLIYFSYDVKMKEKGDIPEGYSVSREKKERFSLILESASTNQTSMYLCASGERTQTYEQYFGPGTRLTVT.